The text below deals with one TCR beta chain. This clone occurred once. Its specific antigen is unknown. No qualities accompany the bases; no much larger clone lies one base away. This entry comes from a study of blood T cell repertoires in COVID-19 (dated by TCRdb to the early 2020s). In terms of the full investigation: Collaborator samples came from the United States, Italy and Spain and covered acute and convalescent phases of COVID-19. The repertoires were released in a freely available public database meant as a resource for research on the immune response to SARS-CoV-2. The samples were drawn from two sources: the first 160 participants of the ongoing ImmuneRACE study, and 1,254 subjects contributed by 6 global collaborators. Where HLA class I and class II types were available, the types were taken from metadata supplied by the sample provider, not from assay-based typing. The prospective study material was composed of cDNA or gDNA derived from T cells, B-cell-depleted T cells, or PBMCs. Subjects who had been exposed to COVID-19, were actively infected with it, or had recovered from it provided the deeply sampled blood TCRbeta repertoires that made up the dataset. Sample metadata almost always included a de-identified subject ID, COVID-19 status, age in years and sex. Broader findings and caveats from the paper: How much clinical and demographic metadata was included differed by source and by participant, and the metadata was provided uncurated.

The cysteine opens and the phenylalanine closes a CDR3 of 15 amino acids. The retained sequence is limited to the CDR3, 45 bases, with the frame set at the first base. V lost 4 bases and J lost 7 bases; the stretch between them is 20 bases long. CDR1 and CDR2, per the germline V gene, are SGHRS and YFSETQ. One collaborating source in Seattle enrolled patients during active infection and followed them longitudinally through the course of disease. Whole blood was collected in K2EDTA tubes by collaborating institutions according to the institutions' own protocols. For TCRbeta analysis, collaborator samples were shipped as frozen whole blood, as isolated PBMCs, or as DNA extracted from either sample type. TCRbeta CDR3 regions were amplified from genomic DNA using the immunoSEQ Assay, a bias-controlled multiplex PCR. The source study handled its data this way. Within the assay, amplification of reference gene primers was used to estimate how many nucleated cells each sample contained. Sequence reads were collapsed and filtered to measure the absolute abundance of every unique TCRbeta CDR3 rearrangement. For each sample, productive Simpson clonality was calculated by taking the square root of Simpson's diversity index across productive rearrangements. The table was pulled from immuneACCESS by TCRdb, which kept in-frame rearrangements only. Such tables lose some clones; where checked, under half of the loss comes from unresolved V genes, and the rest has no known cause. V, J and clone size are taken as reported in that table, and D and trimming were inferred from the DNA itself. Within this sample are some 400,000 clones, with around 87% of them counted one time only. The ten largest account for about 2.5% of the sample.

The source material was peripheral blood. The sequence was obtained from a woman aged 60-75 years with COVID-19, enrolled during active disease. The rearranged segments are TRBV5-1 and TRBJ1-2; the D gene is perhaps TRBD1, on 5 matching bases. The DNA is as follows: TGCGCCAGCAGCAAGCAGGAGGGGATCGGGGCTGGCTACACCTTC. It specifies CASSKQEGIGAGYTF. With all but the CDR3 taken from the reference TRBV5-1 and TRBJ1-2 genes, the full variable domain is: KAGVTQTPRYLIKTRGQQVTLSCSPISGHRSVSWYQQTPGQGLQFLFEYFSETQRNKGNFPGRFSGRQFSNSRSEMNVSTLELGDSALYLCASSKQEGIGAGYTFGSGTRLTVV.